The next 5 T cell receptor beta chains were all read from a single sample in a study of OX40 agonist ivuxolimab in advanced cancers. The assay was immunoSEQ multiplex PCR, and TCRdb's table has in-frame clones only and misses some. The sample consists of some 83,000 clones, over 90% of them appearing once. The specimen comprised CD4+ or CD8+ T cells sorted from blood, sampled in a trial of the OX40 agonist ivuxolimab. These receptors were collected from an adult with an advanced solid tumor such as melanoma, head and neck, liver or kidney cancer.

The chain joins TRBV7-6 to TRBJ2-2, with 9 bases that match TRBD2. The V and J ends lost 4 bases and 5 bases, in that order; junction bases with no gene match: 14. Looked up from germline, CDR1 is SGHVS and CDR2 is FNYEAQ. The CDR3 runs to 18 residues. The CDR3 loop reads CASSSRGRLAGKTGELFF. CDR3 DNA sequence: TGTGCCAGCAGCTCGAGGGGGAGGCTAGCGGGGAAAACCGGGGAGCTGTTTTTT.

Turning to this clone: One end of the junction is discordant with germline, which a read error may explain. For the CDR3, the DNA is TGTGCCAGCAGTTTAATAGGGATGCCAGTGCTGCACTTC. Translating gives CASSLIGMPVLHF. The rearrangement joins TRBV27 to TRBJ2-7; D not certain. Germline loops: CDR1 MNHEY, CDR2 SMNVEV (reference sequence). The CDR3 is 13 amino acids.

This clone has a single count. V gene TRBV25-1 combines with J gene TRBJ2-3, with TRBD2 identical over 8 bases. The germline gives CDR1 MGHDK, CDR2 SYGVNS. Trimming at V came to 10 bases and at J to 8 bases, leaving 11 bases not matched to a gene. This CDR3 is built from 13 residues. CDR3 nucleotide sequence: TGTGCCACCTCAACGGGAGGGTCGGGTACGCAGTATTTT. Amino acid sequence: CATSTGGSGTQYF.

The rearrangement uses TRBV19 and TRBJ1-3; no clear D gene. V gave up 7 bases and J gave up 0 bases, with 10 bases separating them. Per germline, CDR1 LNHDA and CDR2 SQIVND (reference sequence). This CDR3 is 14 amino acids long. The CDR3, as DNA: TGTGCCAGTACCCCATTCCTCTCTGGAAACACCATATATTTT. Translated, it gives CASTPFLSGNTIYF.

The V call is TRBV4-1, the J call TRBJ1-1, with 7 bases aligning to TRBD1. This CDR3 comprises 16 residues. The J segment lost 3 bases and the V segment lost 4 bases, leaving 11 bases of the junction unmatched. Germline CDR1 reads MGHRA; CDR2 reads YSYEKL. CDR3 nucleotide sequence: TGCGCCAGCAGCCGGGGGGCAGGGGGGTCGGACACTGAAGCTTTCTTT. Translating it yields CASSRGAGGSDTEAFF.